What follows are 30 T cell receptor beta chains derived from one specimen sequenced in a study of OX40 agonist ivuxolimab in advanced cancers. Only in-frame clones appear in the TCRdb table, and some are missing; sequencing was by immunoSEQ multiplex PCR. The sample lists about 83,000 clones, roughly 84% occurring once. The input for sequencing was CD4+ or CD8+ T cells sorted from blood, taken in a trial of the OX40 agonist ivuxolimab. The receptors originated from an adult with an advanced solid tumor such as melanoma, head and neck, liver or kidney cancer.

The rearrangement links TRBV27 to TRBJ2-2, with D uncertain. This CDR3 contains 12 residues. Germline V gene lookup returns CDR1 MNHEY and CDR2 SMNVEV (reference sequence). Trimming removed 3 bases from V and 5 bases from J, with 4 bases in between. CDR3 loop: CASSFGTGELFF. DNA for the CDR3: TGTGCCAGCAGTTTTGGTACCGGGGAGCTGTTTTTT.

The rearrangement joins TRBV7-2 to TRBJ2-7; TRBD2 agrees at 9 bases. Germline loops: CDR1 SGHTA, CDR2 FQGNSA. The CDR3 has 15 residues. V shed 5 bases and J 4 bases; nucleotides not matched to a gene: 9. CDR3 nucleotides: TGTGCCAGCAGCCTGAGCGGGAGGACCAAGTACGAGCAGTACTTC. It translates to CASSLSGRTKYEQYF.

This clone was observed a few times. CDR3 in amino acids: CSVVNTEAFF. The CDR3 nucleotides read TGCAGCGTTGTGAACACTGAAGCTTTCTTT. The J gene is TRBJ1-1, the V gene TRBV29-1; no definite D call. CDR3 length: 10 amino acids. Trimming left V 4 bases short and J 0 bases short, with 0 bases between. CDR1 and CDR2 from the germline V gene are SQVTM and ANQGSEA.

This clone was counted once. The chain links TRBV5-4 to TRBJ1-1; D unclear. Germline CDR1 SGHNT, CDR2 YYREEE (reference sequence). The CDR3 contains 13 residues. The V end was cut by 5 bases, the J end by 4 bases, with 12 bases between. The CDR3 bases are TGTGCCAGCAGGGGAAACCGGTTCACTGAAGCTTTCTTT. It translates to CASRGNRFTEAFF.

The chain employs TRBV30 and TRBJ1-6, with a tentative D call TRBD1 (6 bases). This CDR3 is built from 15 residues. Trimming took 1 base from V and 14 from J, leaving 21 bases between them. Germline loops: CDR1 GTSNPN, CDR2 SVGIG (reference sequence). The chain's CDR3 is CAWSAQAGALVSLHF. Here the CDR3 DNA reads TGTGCCTGGAGTGCCCAGGCAGGGGCCTTGGTATCCCTCCACTTT. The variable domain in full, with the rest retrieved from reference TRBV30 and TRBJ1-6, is SQTIHQWPATLVQPVGSPLSLECTVEGTSNPNLYWYRQAAGRGLQLLFYSVGIGQISSEVPQNLSASRPQDRQFILSSKKLLLSDSGFYLCAWSAQAGALVSLHFGNGTRLTVT.

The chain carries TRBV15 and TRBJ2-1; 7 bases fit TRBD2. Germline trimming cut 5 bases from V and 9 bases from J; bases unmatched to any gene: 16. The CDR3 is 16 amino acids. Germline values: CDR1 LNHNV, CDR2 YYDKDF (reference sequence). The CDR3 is CATSDAGEPTIGEQFF. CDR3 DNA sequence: TGTGCCACCAGCGATGCGGGAGAACCCACAATAGGTGAGCAGTTCTTC.

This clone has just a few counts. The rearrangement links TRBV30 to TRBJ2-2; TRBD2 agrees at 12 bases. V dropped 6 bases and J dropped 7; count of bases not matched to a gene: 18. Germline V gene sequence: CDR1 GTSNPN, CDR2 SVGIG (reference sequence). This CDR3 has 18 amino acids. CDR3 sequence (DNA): TGTGCCTGCAGCCCATTAGCTAGCGGGAGGGTCGTCGGCGGGGAGCTGTTTTTT. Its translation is CACSPLASGRVVGGELFF.

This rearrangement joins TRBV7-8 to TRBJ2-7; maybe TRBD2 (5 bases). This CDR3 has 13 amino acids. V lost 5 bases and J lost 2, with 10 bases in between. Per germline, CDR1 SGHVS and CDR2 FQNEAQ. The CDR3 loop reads CASSHREPYEQYF. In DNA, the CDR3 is TGTGCCAGCAGCCACCGGGAACCCTACGAGCAGTACTTC.

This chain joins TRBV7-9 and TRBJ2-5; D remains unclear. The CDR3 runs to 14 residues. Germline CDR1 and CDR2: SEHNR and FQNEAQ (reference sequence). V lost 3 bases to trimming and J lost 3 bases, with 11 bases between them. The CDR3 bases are TGTGCCAGCAGCTTCATGACACCTGAAGAGACCCAGTACTTC. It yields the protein CASSFMTPEETQYF.

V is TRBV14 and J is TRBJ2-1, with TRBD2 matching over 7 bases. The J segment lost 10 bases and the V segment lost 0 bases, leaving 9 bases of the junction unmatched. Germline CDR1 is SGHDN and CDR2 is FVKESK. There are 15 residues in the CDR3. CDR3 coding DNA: TGTGCCAGCAGCCAAGACGGCGGGAGCCGCGGGGAGCAGTTCTTC. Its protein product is CASSQDGGSRGEQFF.

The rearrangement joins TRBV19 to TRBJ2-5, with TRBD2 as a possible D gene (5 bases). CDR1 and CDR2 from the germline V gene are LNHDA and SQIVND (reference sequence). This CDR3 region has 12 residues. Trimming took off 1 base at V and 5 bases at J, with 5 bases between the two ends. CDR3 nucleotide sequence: TGTGCCAGTAGTATAGGAGGGGAGACCCAGTACTTC. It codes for CASSIGGETQYF.

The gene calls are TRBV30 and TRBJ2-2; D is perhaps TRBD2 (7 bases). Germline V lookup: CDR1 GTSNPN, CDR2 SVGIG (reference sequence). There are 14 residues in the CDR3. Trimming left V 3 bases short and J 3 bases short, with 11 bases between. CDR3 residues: CAWSGGHDTGELFF. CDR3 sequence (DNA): TGTGCCTGGAGCGGGGGGCATGACACCGGGGAGCTGTTTTTT.

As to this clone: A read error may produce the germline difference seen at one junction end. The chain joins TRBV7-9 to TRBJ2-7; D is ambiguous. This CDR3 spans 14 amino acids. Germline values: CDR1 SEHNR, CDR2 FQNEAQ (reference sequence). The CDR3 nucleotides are TGTGCCAGCAGCTCAAGGATGAAGGCCCAGGAGCAGTGCTTC. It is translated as CASSSRMKAQEQCF.

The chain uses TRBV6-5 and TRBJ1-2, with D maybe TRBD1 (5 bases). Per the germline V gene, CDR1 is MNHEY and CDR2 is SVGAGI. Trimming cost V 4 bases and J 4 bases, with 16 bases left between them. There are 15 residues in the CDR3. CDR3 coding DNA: TGTGCCAGCAGTTTCTCCCTCACAGGATTCTATGGCTACACCTTC. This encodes CASSFSLTGFYGYTF.

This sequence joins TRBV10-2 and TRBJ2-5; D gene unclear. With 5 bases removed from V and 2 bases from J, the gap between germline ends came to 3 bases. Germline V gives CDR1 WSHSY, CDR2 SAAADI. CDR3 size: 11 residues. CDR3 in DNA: TGCGCCAGCAGTATTCAAGAGACCCAGTACTTC. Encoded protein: CASSIQETQYF.

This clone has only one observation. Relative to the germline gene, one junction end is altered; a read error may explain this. CDR3 loop: CARSLGKTGGSTEAFF. The CDR3 DNA reads as TGTGCCAGAAGTTTGGGGAAGACAGGGGGTAGCACTGAAGCTTTCTTT. The chain links TRBV5-3 to TRBJ1-1; 9 nucleotides line up with TRBD1. TRBV5-3 is recorded as an ORF, its role being uncertain. The CDR3 length is 16 residues.

The chain's CDR3 is CASSSKTSNQPQHF. CDR3 coding DNA: TGTGCCAGCAGTTCCAAGACGAGCAATCAGCCCCAGCATTTT. The rearrangement uses TRBV6-5 and TRBJ1-5; D gene unclear. Trimming removed 4 bases at V and 1 base at J, with 8 bases between. The CDR3 covers 14 residues. The germline V gene has CDR1 MNHEY and CDR2 SVGAGI.

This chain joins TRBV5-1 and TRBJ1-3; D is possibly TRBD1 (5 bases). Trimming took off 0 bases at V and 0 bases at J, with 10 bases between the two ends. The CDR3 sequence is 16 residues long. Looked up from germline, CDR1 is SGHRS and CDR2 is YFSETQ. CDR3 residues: CASSLDRIRSGNTIYF. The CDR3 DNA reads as TGCGCCAGCAGCTTGGACAGGATCCGCTCTGGAAACACCATATATTTT. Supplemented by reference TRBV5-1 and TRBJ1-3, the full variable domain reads KAGVTQTPRYLIKTRGQQVTLSCSPISGHRSVSWYQQTPGQGLQFLFEYFSETQRNKGNFPGRFSGRQFSNSRSEMNVSTLELGDSALYLCASSLDRIRSGNTIYFGEGSWLTVV.

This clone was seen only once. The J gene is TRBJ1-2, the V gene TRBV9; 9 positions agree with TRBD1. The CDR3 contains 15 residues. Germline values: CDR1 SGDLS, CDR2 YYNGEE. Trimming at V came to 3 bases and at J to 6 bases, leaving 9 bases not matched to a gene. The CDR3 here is CASSGPATGGNGYTF. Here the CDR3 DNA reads TGTGCCAGCAGCGGACCAGCAACAGGGGGCAATGGCTACACCTTC.

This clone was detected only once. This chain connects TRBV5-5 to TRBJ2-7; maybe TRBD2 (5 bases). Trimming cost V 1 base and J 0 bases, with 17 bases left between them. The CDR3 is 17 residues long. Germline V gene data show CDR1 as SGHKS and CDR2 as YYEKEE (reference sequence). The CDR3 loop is CASSLSGYLGSSYEQYF. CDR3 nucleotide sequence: TGTGCCAGCAGCTTGTCAGGTTATCTTGGGAGCTCCTACGAGCAGTACTTC.

The CDR3 here is CASSSSGGSYSPLHF. The CDR3 nucleotides read TGTGCCAGCAGCTCATCGGGGGGCAGTTATTCACCCCTCCACTTT. V and J are TRBV7-2 and TRBJ1-6, with a weak D call TRBD1 (6 bases). This CDR3 has 15 residues. V lost 4 bases and J 8 bases, leaving 15 bases between the germline ends. The germline CDR1 and CDR2 sequences are SGHTA and FQGNSA. Complete variable domain (other parts from reference TRBV7-2 and TRBJ1-6): GAGVSQSPSNKVTEKGKDVELRCDPISGHTALYWYRQSLGQGLEFLIYFQGNSAPDKSGLPSDRFSAERTGGSVSTLTIQRTQQEDSAVYLCASSSSGGSYSPLHFGNGTRLTVT.

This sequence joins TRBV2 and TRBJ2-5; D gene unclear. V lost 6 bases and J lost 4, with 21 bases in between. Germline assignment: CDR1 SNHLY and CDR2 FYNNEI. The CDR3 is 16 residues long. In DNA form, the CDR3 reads TGTGCCAGCAGCCAAGGGAAGGTCGTTGGACGAGAGACCCAGTACTTC. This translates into CASSQGKVVGRETQYF.

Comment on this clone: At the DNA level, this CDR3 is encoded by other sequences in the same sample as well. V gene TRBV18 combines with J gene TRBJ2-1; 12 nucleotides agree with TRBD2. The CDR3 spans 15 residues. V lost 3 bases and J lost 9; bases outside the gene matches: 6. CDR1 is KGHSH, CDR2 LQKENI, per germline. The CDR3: CASSPPSGGAGEQFF. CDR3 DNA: TGTGCCAGCTCACCCCCTAGCGGGGGGGCCGGTGAGCAGTTCTTC.

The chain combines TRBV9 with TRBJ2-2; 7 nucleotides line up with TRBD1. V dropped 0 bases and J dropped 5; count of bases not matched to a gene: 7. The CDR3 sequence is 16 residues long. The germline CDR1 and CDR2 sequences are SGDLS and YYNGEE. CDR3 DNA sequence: TGTGCCAGCAGCGTAGTGGGACAGATAAAAACCGGGGAGCTGTTTTTT. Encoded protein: CASSVVGQIKTGELFF.

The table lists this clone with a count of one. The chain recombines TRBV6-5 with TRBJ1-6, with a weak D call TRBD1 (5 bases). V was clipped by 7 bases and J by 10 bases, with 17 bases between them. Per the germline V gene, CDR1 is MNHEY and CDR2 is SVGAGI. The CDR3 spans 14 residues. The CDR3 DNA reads TGTGCCAGCACCACGGGAGGGGTTAGCTCACCCCTCCACTTT. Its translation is CASTTGGVSSPLHF.

CDR3: CASSLTREYEQYF. CDR3 in DNA: TGTGCCAGCAGCCTAACGAGGGAGTACGAGCAGTACTTC. The chain uses TRBV6-6 and TRBJ2-7, with a tentative D call TRBD2 (5 bases). Germline values: CDR1 MNHNY, CDR2 SVGAGI (reference sequence). The CDR3 length is 13 residues. V lost 6 bases and J 4 bases, leaving 13 bases between the germline ends.

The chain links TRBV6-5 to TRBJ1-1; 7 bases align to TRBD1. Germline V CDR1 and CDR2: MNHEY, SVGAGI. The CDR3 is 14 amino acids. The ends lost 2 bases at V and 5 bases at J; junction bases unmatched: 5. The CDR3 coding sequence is TGTGCCAGCAGTTACACGACAGGGCAGACTGAAGCTTTCTTT. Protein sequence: CASSYTTGQTEAFF.

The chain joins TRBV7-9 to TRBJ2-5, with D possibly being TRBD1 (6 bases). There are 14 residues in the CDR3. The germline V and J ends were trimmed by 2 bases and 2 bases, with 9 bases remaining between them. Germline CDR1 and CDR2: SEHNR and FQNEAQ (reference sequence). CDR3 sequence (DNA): TGTGCCAGCAGCTTACAGGGGATACAAGAGACCCAGTACTTC. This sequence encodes CASSLQGIQETQYF.

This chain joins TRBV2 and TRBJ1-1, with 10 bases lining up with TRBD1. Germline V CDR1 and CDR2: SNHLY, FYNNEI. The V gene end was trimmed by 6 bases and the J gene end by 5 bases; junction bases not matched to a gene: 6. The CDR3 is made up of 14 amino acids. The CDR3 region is CASRPGQGMTEAFF. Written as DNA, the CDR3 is TGTGCCAGCAGGCCGGGACAGGGGATGACTGAAGCTTTCTTT.

Here the CDR3 DNA reads TGTGCCAGCAGCCCGGTTCGGGAGGATCAGCCCCAGCATTTT. It is translated as CASSPVREDQPQHF. The rearrangement links TRBV7-3 to TRBJ1-5; D remains ambiguous. CDR3 length equals 14 residues. V gave up 5 bases and J gave up 5 bases, with 13 bases separating them. Per the germline V gene, CDR1 is SGHTA and CDR2 is FQGTGA.